This T cell receptor beta chain was sequenced during a study of molecular identifiers for immune sequencing clone quantification. Notes on this clonotype: Its target is unknown.

Study conclusions and caveats: Identical TCR molecules that share a barcode could lead to an underestimation of highly expanded clone sizes.

Trimming removed 2 bases from V and 4 bases from J; junction bases left unmatched: 3. This CDR3 is 15 amino acids long. The V gene's germline CDR1 is MNHEY and CDR2 SMNVEV (reference sequence). MiXCR, run by TCRdb on the PCR reads, gives a single entry per CDR3 protein. The table records over 85,000 distinct CDR3 sequences, about 35% of them present only once. The chain recombines TRBV27 with TRBJ2-5; 11 bases line up with TRBD2. The sequence was collected from a human donor in good health. Some libraries in this study had Jurkat cell RNA spiked in. Material: naive CD8+ T cells from blood, with Jurkat cell RNA spiked in. This sample's subset: FACS-sorted CD8+CD4-CCR7+CD45RA+ naive T cells. The CDR3 reads CASSLIAGGRETQYF. For the CDR3, the DNA is TGTGCCAGCAGTTTAATAGCGGGAGGGCGAGAGACCCAGTACTTC.